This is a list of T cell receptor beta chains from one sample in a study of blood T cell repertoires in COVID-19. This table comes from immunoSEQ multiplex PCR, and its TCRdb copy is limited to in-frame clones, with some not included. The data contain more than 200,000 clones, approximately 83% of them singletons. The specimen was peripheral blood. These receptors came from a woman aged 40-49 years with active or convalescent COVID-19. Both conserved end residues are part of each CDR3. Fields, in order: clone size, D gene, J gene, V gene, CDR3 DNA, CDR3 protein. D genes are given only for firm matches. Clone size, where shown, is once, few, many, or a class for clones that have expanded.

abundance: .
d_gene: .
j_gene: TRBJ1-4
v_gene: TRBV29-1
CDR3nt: TGCAGCGTCCGATTGCGGGCGAGCCAGGAAAAACTGTTTTTT
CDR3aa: CSVRLRASQEKLFF

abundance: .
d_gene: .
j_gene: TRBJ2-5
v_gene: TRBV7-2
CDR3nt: TGTGCCAGCAGCTTAATTTCTTTGTCGGGGGAGACCCAGTACTTC
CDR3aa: CASSLISLSGETQYF

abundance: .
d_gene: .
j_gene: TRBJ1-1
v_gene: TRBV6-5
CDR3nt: TGTGCCAGCAGTATCCGGAACACTGAAGCTTTCTTT
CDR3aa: CASSIRNTEAFF

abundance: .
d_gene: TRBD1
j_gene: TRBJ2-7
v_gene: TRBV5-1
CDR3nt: TGCGCCAGCAGCTTCCCGGACAGGGGGGTTACCTACGAGCAGTACTTC
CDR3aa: CASSFPDRGVTYEQYF

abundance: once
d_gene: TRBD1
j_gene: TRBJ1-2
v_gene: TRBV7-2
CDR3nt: TGTGCCAGCAGCTTAGTAGTTCTAACGGTAGGGACAGCCTATGGCTACACCTTC
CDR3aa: CASSLVVLTVGTAYGYTF

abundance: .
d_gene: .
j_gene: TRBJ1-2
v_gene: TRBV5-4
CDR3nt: TGTGCCAGCAGCATGAGGACAGCATCGTTCTATGGCTACACCTTC
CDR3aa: CASSMRTASFYGYTF

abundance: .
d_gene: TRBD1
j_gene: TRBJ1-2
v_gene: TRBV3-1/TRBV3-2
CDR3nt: TGTGCCAGCAGCCTATCCTCCCGGGACAGCGGTGATGGCTACACCTTC
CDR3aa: CASSLSSRDSGDGYTF

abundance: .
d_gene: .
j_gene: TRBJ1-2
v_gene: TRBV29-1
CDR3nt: TGCAGCGTCCATTCCAGGAATGGCTACACCTTC
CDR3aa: CSVHSRNGYTF

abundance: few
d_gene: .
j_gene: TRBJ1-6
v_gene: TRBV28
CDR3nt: TGTGCCACCCAGGGACTCCATAATTCACCCCTCCACTTT
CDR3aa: CATQGLHNSPLHF

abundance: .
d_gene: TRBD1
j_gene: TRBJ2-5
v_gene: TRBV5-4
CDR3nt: TGTGCCAGCAGCCGAGGGACAGCCCAAGAGACCCAGTACTTC
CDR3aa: CASSRGTAQETQYF

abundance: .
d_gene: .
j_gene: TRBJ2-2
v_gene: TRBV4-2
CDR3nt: TGTGCCAGCAGCCAATCTGGGGCACAGGGAGACACCGGGGAGCTGTTTTTT
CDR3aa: CASSQSGAQGDTGELFF

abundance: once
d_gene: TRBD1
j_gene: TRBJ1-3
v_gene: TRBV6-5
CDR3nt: TGTGCCAGCATCTCAGGGGGCTGGGCTGGAAACACCATATATTTT
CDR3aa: CASISGGWAGNTIYF

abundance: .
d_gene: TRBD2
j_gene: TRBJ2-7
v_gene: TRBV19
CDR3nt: TGTGCCAGTAGTATTGGGAGGGGAGGCTACGAGCAGTACTTC
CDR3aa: CASSIGRGGYEQYF

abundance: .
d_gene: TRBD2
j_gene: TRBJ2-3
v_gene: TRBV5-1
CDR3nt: TGCGCCAGCAGCTTAATCCGGACTAGCGGGGCGGGGGCAGATACGCAGTATTTT
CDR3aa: CASSLIRTSGAGADTQYF

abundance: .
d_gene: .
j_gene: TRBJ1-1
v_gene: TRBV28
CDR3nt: TGTGCCAGCAGTTCCCGACAGAAGCCTACCGGGTTGTCTTTCTTT
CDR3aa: CASSSRQKPTGLSFF

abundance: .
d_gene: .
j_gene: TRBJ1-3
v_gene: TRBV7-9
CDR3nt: TGTGCCAGCCAGGGAACGGCTGGAAACACCATATATTTT
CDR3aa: CASQGTAGNTIYF

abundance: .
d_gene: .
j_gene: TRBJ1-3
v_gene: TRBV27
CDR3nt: TGTGCCAGCAGTCCTAGGATGAACTCTGGAAACACCATATATTTT
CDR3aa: CASSPRMNSGNTIYF

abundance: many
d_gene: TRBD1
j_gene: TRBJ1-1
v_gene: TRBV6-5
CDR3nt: TGTGCCAGCAGTTACCCAGGGGGATGGACTGAAGCTTTCTTT
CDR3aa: CASSYPGGWTEAFF

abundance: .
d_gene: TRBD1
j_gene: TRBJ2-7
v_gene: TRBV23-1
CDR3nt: TGCGCCAGCAGTCGCCCGGGGGCCGGGACAGGGCTTTACGAGCAGTACTTC
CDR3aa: CASSRPGAGTGLYEQYF

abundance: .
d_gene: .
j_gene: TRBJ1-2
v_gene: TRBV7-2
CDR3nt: TGTGCCAGCAGCTTTAATCAGGGGTATGGCTACACCTTC
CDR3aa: CASSFNQGYGYTF

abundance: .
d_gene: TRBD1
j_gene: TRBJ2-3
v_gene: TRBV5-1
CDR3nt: TGCGCCAGCAGTAGACAGGGACCGTCAGATACGCAGTATTTT
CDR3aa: CASSRQGPSDTQYF

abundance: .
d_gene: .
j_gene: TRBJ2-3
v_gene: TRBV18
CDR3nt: TGTGCCAGCTCACGAGCGGGCCCCCCAGATACGCAGTATTTT
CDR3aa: CASSRAGPPDTQYF

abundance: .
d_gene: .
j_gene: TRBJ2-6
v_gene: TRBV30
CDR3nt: TGTGCCTGGAGCAGGGGGGCGGGGGCCAACGTCCTGACTTTC
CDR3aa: CAWSRGAGANVLTF

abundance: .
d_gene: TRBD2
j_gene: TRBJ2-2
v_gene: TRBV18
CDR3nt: TGTGCCAGCTCACCACCGGGGACTAGCGGGGGCGCCGGGGAGCTGTTTTTT
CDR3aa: CASSPPGTSGGAGELFF

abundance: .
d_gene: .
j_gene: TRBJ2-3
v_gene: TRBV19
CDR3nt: TGTGCCAGTGGGGGCCTGCGCCTCACAGATACGCAGTATTTT
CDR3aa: CASGGLRLTDTQYF

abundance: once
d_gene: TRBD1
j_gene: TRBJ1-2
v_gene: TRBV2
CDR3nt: TGTGCCAGCAGTACGGGACAGTTCTATGGCTACACCTTC
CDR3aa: CASSTGQFYGYTF

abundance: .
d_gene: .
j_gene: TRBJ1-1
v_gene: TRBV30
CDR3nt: TGTGCCTGGAGAAACATTGGAGCTTTCTTT
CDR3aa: CAWRNIGAFF

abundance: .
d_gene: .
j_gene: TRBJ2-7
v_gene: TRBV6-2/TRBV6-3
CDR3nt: TGTGCCAGCAGCAACGGACAGTCCTCGTACTTC
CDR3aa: CASSNGQSSYF

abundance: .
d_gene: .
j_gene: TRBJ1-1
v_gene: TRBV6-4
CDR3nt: TGTGCCAGCAGTGTCGAGTCGAACACTGAAGCTTTCTTT
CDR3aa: CASSVESNTEAFF

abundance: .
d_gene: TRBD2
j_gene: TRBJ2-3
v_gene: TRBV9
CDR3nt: TGTGCCAGCAGCGTCCGGGGGACTAGCGGGTACCTCACAGATACGCAGTATTTT
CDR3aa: CASSVRGTSGYLTDTQYF

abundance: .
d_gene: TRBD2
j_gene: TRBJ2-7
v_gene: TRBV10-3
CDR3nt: TGTGCCATCAGTGAGTCAGGAAGCGGGAGGGCGTACGAGCAGTACTTC
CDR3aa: CAISESGSGRAYEQYF

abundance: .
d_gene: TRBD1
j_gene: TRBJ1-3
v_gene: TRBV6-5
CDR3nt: TGTGCCAGCAGACCACAGGGGATGGCTGGAAACACCATATATTTT
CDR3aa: CASRPQGMAGNTIYF

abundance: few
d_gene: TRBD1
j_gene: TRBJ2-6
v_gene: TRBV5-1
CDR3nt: TGCGCCAGCAGACCTTCAACAGGGGTGTCTGGGGCCAACGTCCTGACTTTC
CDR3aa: CASRPSTGVSGANVLTF